The 21 T cell receptor beta chains in this list originate from one sample, sequenced in a study of T cells in Graves' hyperthyroidism and ophthalmopathy. Template material for amplifying TCR beta CDR3 regions consisted of RNA transcripts. HTBI primers drove first-round RT-PCR of the TCR CDR3. TCRdb fed the multiplex PCR reads into MiXCR, producing one record per CDR3 protein. This table has under 600,000 distinct CDR3 sequences, about 16% appearing once. Material for sequencing was blood. These receptors all come from a woman in her 40s with Graves' ophthalmopathy.

V usage is TRBV11-2 and J usage is TRBJ2-2; TRBD2 might be the D (7 bases). Between the trimmed V and J ends, which lost 5 bases and 6 bases, there was a span of 19 bases. The CDR3 has 16 amino acids. Germline V gives CDR1 SGHAT, CDR2 FQNNGV. The CDR3 coding sequence is TGTGCCAGCAGCCAGAATCCGGGGGCGGGGGCCGGGGAGCTGTTTTTT. This codes for CASSQNPGAGAGELFF. Supplemented by reference TRBV11-2 and TRBJ2-2, the full variable domain reads EAGVAQSPRYKIIEKRQSVAFWCNPISGHATLYWYQQILGQGPKLLIQFQNNGVVDDSQLPKDRFSAERLKGVDSTLKIQPAKLEDSAVYLCASSQNPGAGAGELFFGEGSRLTVL.

This clonotype was found many times. The CDR3 sequence is CSARENPGGYEQYF. In nucleotides, the CDR3 is TGCAGTGCTAGGGAGAACCCGGGGGGCTACGAGCAGTACTTC. This sequence joins TRBV20-1 and TRBJ2-7; 7 nucleotides line up with TRBD2. This CDR3 is 14 amino acids long. The V gene's germline CDR1 is DFQATT and CDR2 SNEGSKA (reference sequence). V gave up 3 bases and J gave up 3 bases; unmatched junction bases: 8.

In its sample, this clonotype was seen many times. V and J are TRBV3-1 and TRBJ2-2; D not resolved. Trimming stripped 4 bases from V and 4 bases from J, with 13 bases between. This CDR3 has 15 amino acids. CDR1 LGHDT and CDR2 YNNKEL come from the germline V gene (reference sequence). This chain's CDR3 is CASSRFTVGTGELFF. The CDR3 coding sequence is TGTGCCAGCAGCCGGTTCACGGTGGGCACCGGGGAGCTGTTTTTT.

The chain joins TRBV7-4 to TRBJ2-5; TRBD2 aligns across 8 bases. This CDR3 comprises 17 residues. With V trimmed by 1 base and J by 1 base, 8 bases remained unmatched. Germline V gene data show CDR1 as SGHVT and CDR2 as SQSDAQ. The CDR3 nucleotides are TGTGCCAGCAGCTTAGAGGCCCAGCGGGGGATCCAAGAGACCCAGTACTTC. It is translated as CASSLEAQRGIQETQYF.

This clonotype occurred many times. The chain employs TRBV27 and TRBJ1-2; 7 nucleotides match TRBD1. V trimming: 6 bases; J trimming: 8 bases; junction bases outside the gene matches: 6. The CDR3 runs to 12 residues. CDR1 is MNHEY, CDR2 SMNVEV, per germline (reference sequence). DNA for the CDR3: TGTGCCAGCAGCCGACAGGGAAGCGGCTACACCTTC. This gives the protein CASSRQGSGYTF.

This clonotype was recorded many times. V is TRBV11-2 and J is TRBJ2-1; 12 bases map to TRBD2. The CDR3 length is 15 residues. After removal of 5 bases from V and 3 bases from J, the junction contained 2 bases not matched to a gene. CDR1 SGHAT and CDR2 FQNNGV come from the germline V gene. The CDR3 here is CASSILAGGYNEQFF. CDR3 in DNA: TGTGCCAGCAGCATACTAGCGGGGGGCTACAATGAGCAGTTCTTC. Full variable domain (missing parts from reference TRBV11-2 and TRBJ2-1): EAGVAQSPRYKIIEKRQSVAFWCNPISGHATLYWYQQILGQGPKLLIQFQNNGVVDDSQLPKDRFSAERLKGVDSTLKIQPAKLEDSAVYLCASSILAGGYNEQFFGPGTRLTVL.

This clonotype appeared many times. The J gene is TRBJ1-1, the V gene TRBV20-1; D uncertain. The ends were cut back, 2 bases at V and 5 bases at J, with 9 bases in the middle. Looked up from germline, CDR1 is DFQATT and CDR2 is SNEGSKA (reference sequence). This CDR3 has 12 residues. The CDR3 protein is CSARLGWTEAFF. CDR3 DNA sequence: TGCAGTGCTAGACTTGGATGGACTGAAGCTTTCTTT.

A word on this clonotype: An end of the junction does not agree with germline; a read error may underlie this. This sequence joins TRBV12-3 or TRBV12-4 and TRBJ2-1; D is ambiguous. The CDR3 is 15 amino acids. The CDR3 region has the DNA TGTGCCAACAGTTTACCCTTTAGCTCCTACAATGAGCAGTTCTTC. Translating gives CANSLPFSSYNEQFF.

Turning to this clonotype: A read error may explain this, as a much larger clone is one base away. The chain recombines TRBV18 with TRBJ1-1; D gene unclear. Looked up from germline, CDR1 is KGHSH and CDR2 is LQKENI. The CDR3 has 13 amino acids. V lost 2 bases, J lost 3 bases, and 7 bases lay in between. The CDR3 coding sequence is TGTGCCAGCTCACCAGTCGGGGACACTGAAGCTTTCTTT. It codes for CASSPVGDTEAFF.

This clonotype has just a few counts. The chain uses TRBV27 and TRBJ2-7, with 8 bases fitting TRBD1. V lost 5 bases to trimming and J lost 1 base; unmatched junction nucleotides: 10. Germline assignment: CDR1 MNHEY and CDR2 SMNVEV (reference sequence). The CDR3 sequence is 16 residues long. For the CDR3, the DNA is TGTGCCAGCAGTCCCAGGACAGGGATTGCGTCCTACGAGCAGTACTTC. The encoded protein is CASSPRTGIASYEQYF.

In the case of this clonotype: Sequence at one end of the junction differs from germline and may be a read error. The chain carries TRBV28 and TRBJ1-4; no definite D call. Germline V gene lookup returns CDR1 MDHEN and CDR2 SYDVKM. CDR3 size: 16 residues. The CDR3 spells CASSFTDLRTNEELFF. The CDR3 nucleotides are TGTGCCAGCAGTTTTACCGACCTTAGAACTAATGAAGAACTGTTTTTT.

About this clonotype itself: This clone may be a read error of a much larger clone one base away. This CDR3 reads CASSQDPHEQYF. The CDR3 region has the DNA TGTGCCAGCAGCCAAGATCCGCACGAGCAGTACTTC. The chain employs TRBV4-2 and TRBJ2-7; D unresolved. The ends were cut back, 0 bases at V and 5 bases at J, with 5 bases in the middle. CDR3 length: 12 residues. From germline, CDR1 is LGHNA and CDR2 YNFKEQ.

This clonotype was counted ten times or more. V and J are TRBV28 and TRBJ2-5; 9 positions agree with TRBD1. Germline V gives CDR1 MDHEN, CDR2 SYDVKM. This CDR3 is 13 amino acids long. V shed 6 bases, J shed 10 bases, and the junction held 9 bases outside the gene matches. CDR3 nucleotides: TGTGCCAGCAGCCCGGGACAGGGTACTCGCCAGTACTTC. Amino acids: CASSPGQGTRQYF.

The chain links TRBV19 to TRBJ1-1; 10 positions match TRBD1. V lost 5 bases to trimming and J lost 1 base; unmatched junction nucleotides: 7. The CDR3 consists of 16 residues. Per germline, CDR1 LNHDA and CDR2 SQIVND (reference sequence). The CDR3 coding sequence is TGTGCCAGTAGTGCTTGGACAGGGGGTACGAACACTGAAGCTTTCTTT. It encodes CASSAWTGGTNTEAFF.

In its sample, this clonotype was seen many times. The chain is built from TRBV2 and TRBJ2-7, with unresolved D. Per the germline V gene, CDR1 is SNHLY and CDR2 is FYNNEI. There are 14 residues in the CDR3. V lost 2 bases and J 0 bases, leaving 8 bases between the germline ends. The CDR3 DNA sequence: TGTGCCAGCAGTGAATGGGATAGCTCCTACGAGCAGTACTTC. Its protein is CASSEWDSSYEQYF.

This clonotype was observed at least ten times. This sequence joins TRBV12-3 or TRBV12-4 and TRBJ1-1, with 7 bases matching TRBD1. J gave up 5 bases and V 6 bases, and 9 bases lay outside the gene matches. The CDR3 runs 14 residues. As DNA, the CDR3 is TGTGCCAGCAGGCCGACAGGGTTGGGTACTGAAGCTTTCTTT. Its translation is CASRPTGLGTEAFF.

Note on this clonotype: Given a much more abundant clone one base away, this may be a read error. The rearrangement joins TRBV7-7 to TRBJ2-7; 9 bases fit TRBD2. CDR1 is SSHAT, CDR2 FNYEAQ, per germline (reference sequence). The CDR3 is 16 residues long. The CDR3 DNA reads TGTGCTAGCAGCCCCTCTGGCGGGGGGGCCGCTTACGAGCAGTACTTC. Protein product: CASSPSGGGAAYEQYF.

This clonotype appeared many times. V gene TRBV11-2 combines with J gene TRBJ2-5; D unresolved. V was clipped by 1 base and J by 3 bases, with 6 bases between them. The CDR3 consists of 13 residues. CDR1 is SGHAT and CDR2 is FQNNGV in the germline V gene. Here the CDR3 DNA reads TGTGCCAGCAGCTTAGGGGCGGAAGAGACCCAGTACTTC. It is translated as CASSLGAEETQYF. The full variable domain, its missing parts supplied by reference TRBV11-2 and TRBJ2-5, is EAGVAQSPRYKIIEKRQSVAFWCNPISGHATLYWYQQILGQGPKLLIQFQNNGVVDDSQLPKDRFSAERLKGVDSTLKIQPAKLEDSAVYLCASSLGAEETQYFGPGTRLLVL.

This clonotype was recorded many times. J is TRBJ2-1 and V is TRBV29-1, with 11 bases fitting TRBD2. V trimming: 3 bases; J trimming: 7 bases; junction bases outside the gene matches: 5. This CDR3 has 14 residues. Germline CDR1 SQVTM, CDR2 ANQGSEA. CDR3 nucleotides: TGCAGCGTTGATCGACTAGCGGGATTAAATGAGCAGTTCTTC. Its translation: CSVDRLAGLNEQFF.

This clonotype was picked up a small number of times. CDR3 DNA sequence: TGTGCCAGCAGCCCCCGAGGGTGGACCGGGGAGCTGTTTTTT. This sequence encodes CASSPRGWTGELFF. The rearrangement joins TRBV3-1 to TRBJ2-2, with D possibly TRBD2 on 5 matching bases. From germline, CDR1 is LGHDT and CDR2 YNNKEL (reference sequence). V dropped 4 bases and J dropped 5 bases, with 11 bases sitting between them. This CDR3 has 14 residues.

This clonotype has a handful of counts. The V gene is TRBV19, the J gene TRBJ1-6; a weak D match, TRBD1 (6 bases). Germline V gene sequence: CDR1 LNHDA, CDR2 SQIVND (reference sequence). This CDR3 is built from 17 residues. V was cut by 6 bases and J by 5 bases, with 20 bases left in between. CDR3 protein: CASRIMTQGRNNSPLHF. The DNA for the CDR3 is TGTGCCAGTAGGATTATGACCCAGGGGCGGAATAATTCACCCCTCCACTTT.